The 4 T cell receptor beta chains listed next were all sequenced from one sample in a study of beta chain features in type 1 diabetes. TCRB transcripts that were expressed got sequenced, as all of the isolated RNA had been reverse transcribed. Profiled with immunoSEQ multiplex PCR; TCRdb holds only in-frame clones, not every one. This sample yields around 200,000 clones, of which 10% to 15% are seen a single time; 0.62% belongs to the top ten. Input material: central memory CD4+ T cells from blood. The receptor source for this set is a woman under 30 in good health.

This clone came up a few times. The gene calls are TRBV28 and TRBJ1-1; D not certain. CDR1 is MDHEN and CDR2 is SYDVKM in the germline V gene. The CDR3 has 13 residues. V was clipped by 2 bases and J by 6 bases, with 10 bases between them. CDR3: CASSLVARAEAFF. DNA for the CDR3: TGTGCCAGCAGTTTAGTCGCTCGAGCTGAAGCTTTCTTT.

Only a few counts were recorded for this clone. The chain links TRBV5-1 to TRBJ2-2, with 14 bases lining up with TRBD2. Germline loops: CDR1 SGHRS, CDR2 YFSETQ. The CDR3 covers 17 residues. The V segment lost 4 bases and the J segment 5 bases; nucleotides outside the gene matches: 7. CDR3: CASSAGGLAGVTGELFF. In DNA form, the CDR3 reads TGCGCCAGCAGCGCTGGGGGACTAGCGGGAGTAACCGGGGAGCTGTTTTTT.

This clone has a count of ten or more. This chain links TRBV2 with TRBJ2-5; TRBD1 agrees at 11 bases. V dropped 6 bases and J dropped 4; count of bases not matched to a gene: 4. Germline V gives CDR1 SNHLY, CDR2 FYNNEI. This CDR3 comprises 14 residues. The CDR3 loop is CASSPGTGGETQYF. DNA of the CDR3: TGTGCCAGCAGCCCTGGGACAGGGGGAGAGACCCAGTACTTC.

J is TRBJ2-7 and V is TRBV28, with a weak D call TRBD1 (6 bases). This CDR3 is 14 amino acids long. V was cut by 6 bases and J by 2 bases, with 14 bases left in between. Looked up from germline, CDR1 is MDHEN and CDR2 is SYDVKM. In nucleotides, the CDR3 is TGTGCCAGCAGGACCGCCGGGACACCCTACGAGCAGTACTTC. This sequence encodes CASRTAGTPYEQYF.